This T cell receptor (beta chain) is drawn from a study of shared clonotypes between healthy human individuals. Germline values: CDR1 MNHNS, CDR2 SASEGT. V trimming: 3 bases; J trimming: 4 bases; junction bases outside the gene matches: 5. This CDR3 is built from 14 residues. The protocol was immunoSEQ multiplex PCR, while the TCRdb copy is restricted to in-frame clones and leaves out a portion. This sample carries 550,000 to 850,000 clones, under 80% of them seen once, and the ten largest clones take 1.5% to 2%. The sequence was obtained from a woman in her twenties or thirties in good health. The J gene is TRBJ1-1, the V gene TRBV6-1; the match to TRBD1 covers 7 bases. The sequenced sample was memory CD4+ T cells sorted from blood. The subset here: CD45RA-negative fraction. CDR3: CASSDQGGSTEAFF. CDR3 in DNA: TGTGCCAGCAGTGATCAGGGGGGGAGCACTGAAGCTTTCTTT.